The source of this T cell receptor beta chain is a study of post-analysis software for immune sequencing data. Study-level information: Disease trajectories encompassed relapsing-remitting, secondary progressive and progressive-relapsing multiple sclerosis.

Each TCR beta cDNA library carried unique molecular identifiers. Input amounts of roughly 0.85 to 10 million T cells were used. These gave 500,000 or so cDNA molecules, so each molecule approximated one T cell. A single record per CDR3 protein comes from TCRdb applying MiXCR to the PCR reads. Among about 500,000 distinct CDR3 sequences, roughly 45% were seen once, and the ten largest hold around 10%. Germline-derived CDR1 and CDR2 are SGHRS and YFSETQ. With 7 bases clipped from V and 6 bases from J, the junction kept 9 bases outside the gene matches. There are 14 residues in the CDR3. General observations from the study: F-measure co-clustering was strong for batch-matched samples. TRBV5-6, TRBV5-1 and TRBV20-1 belonged to a set of about five TRBV segments that were more frequent in patients than controls. Those with multiple sclerosis, the patient group, showed significantly lower normalized Chao1 diversity than controls.

Concerning this clonotype: The antigen is undetermined.

Sequenced sample: blood. The TCR was taken from a girl under 18 with multiple sclerosis. V gene TRBV5-1 combines with J gene TRBJ2-7; 11 bases align to TRBD1. The CDR3 loop reads CASGIAGTGGEQYF. The CDR3 nucleotides read TGCGCCAGCGGAATAGCCGGGACAGGGGGCGAGCAGTACTTC.